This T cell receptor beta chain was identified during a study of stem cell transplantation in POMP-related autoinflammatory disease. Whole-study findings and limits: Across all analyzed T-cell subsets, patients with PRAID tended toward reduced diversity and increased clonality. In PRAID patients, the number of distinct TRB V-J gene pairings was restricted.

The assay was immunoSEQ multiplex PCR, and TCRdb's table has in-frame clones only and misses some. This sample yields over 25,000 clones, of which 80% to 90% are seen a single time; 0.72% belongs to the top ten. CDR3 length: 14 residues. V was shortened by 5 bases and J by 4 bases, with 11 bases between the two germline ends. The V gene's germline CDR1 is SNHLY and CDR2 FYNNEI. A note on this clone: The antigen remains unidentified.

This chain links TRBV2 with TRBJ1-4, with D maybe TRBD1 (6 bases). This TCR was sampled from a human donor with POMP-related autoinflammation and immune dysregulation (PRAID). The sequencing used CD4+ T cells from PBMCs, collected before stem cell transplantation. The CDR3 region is CASSKTGFNEKLFF. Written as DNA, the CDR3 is TGTGCCAGCAGTAAGACAGGATTTAATGAAAAACTGTTTTTT.